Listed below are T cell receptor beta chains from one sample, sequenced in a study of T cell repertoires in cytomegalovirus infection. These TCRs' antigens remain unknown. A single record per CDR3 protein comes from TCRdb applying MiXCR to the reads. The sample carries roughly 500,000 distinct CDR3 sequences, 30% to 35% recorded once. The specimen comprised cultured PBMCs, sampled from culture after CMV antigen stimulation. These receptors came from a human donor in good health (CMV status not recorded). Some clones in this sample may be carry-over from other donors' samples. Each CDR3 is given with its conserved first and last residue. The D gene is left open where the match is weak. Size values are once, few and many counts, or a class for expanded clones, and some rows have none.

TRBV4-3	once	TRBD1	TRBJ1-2	TGCGCCAGCAGCCTACGAACCGGGACAGGGGAGGGCTACACCTTC	CASSLRTGTGEGYTF
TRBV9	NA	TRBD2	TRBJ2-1	TGTGCCAGCAGCGTGGGTAGCGGGATGTACAATGAGCAGTTCTTC	CASSVGSGMYNEQFF
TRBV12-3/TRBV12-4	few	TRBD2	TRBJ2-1	TGTGCCAGCAGTTGGACTAGCGGCCCAGTAAGAGCAAGAAATGAGCAGTTCTTC	CASSWTSGPVRARNEQFF
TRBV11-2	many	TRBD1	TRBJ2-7	TGTGCCAGCAGCACAGACAGGGGGCGTGAGCAGTACTTC	CASSTDRGREQYF
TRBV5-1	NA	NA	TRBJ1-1	TGCGCCAGCAGCTTGGTTTCCCCTGGGGGCACTGAAGCTTTCTTT	CASSLVSPGGTEAFF
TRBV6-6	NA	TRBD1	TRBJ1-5	TGTGCCAGCAGTGATCCCATGACAGGGAGCAATCAGCCCCAGCATTTT	CASSDPMTGSNQPQHF
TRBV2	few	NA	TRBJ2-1	TGTGCCAGCAGGAGAAACAATGAGCAGTTCTTC	CASRRNNEQFF
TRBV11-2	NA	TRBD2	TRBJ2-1	TGTGCCAGCAGCCCCTCCCGGACTAGGCTGCTTCACAATGAGCAGTTATTC	CASSPSRTRLLHNEQLF
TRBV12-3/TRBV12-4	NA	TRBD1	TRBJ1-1	TGTGCCAGCAGTCCCCGGGACAGGAGGTTTTCTTTCTTT	CASSPRDRRFSFF
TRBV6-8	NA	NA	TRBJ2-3	TGTGCCAGCAACCGGGACTCTCTCGGGGCGCAGTATTTT	CASNRDSLGAQYF
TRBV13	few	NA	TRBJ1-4	TGTGCCAGCAGCTTAAAGTGGGGGGCCGGGGATGAAAAACTGTTTTTT	CASSLKWGAGDEKLFF
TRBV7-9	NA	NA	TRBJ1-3	TGTGCCAGCAGCTTAAGGCGGGACTCAACTGGAAACACCATATATTTT	CASSLRRDSTGNTIYF
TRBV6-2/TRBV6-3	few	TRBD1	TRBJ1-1	TGTGCCAGCAGCCCAACGACAGGGTGGTCCGTCACTGAAGCTTTCTTT	CASSPTTGWSVTEAFF
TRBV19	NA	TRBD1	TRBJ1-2	TGTGCCAGTAGTAACCGGGACAGGAGAGACTATGGCTACACCTTC	CASSNRDRRDYGYTF
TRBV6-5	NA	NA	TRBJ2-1	TGTGCCAGCAGTTACTCGCGGACAGTAACCCAGAGCTCCTACAATGAGCAGTTCTTC	CASSYSRTVTQSSYNEQFF
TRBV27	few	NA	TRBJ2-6	TGTGCCAGCAGTGCCCTCTCTGGGGCCAACGTCCTGACTTTC	CASSALSGANVLTF
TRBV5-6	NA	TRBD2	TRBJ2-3	TGTGCCAGCAGCTTACAGACTAGCGGATACACAGATACGCAGTATTTT	CASSLQTSGYTDTQYF
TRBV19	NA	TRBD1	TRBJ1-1	TGTGCCAGTAGTCTCCAGGGGGCAGAACCTGAAGCTTTCTTT	CASSLQGAEPEAFF
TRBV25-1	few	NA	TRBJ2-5	TGTGCCAGCAGTAAGGGGAATAGCGGACGGGAGACCCAGTACTTC	CASSKGNSGRETQYF
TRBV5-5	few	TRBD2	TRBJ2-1	TGTGCCAGCAGTGAACGGAGCGGGAGGCCCAATGAGCAGTTCTTC	CASSERSGRPNEQFF
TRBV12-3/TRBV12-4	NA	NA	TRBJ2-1	TGTGCCAGCAGTCCTCAGATCCTAGTTTTCAATGAGCAGTTCTTC	CASSPQILVFNEQFF
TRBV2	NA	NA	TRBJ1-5	TGTGCCAGCAATTTCGAGCCAGGGCGCAATCAGCCCCAGCATTTT	CASNFEPGRNQPQHF
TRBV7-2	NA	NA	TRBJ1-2	TGTGCCAGCAGCGCGGGTCAGGGCTATGGCTACACCTTC	CASSAGQGYGYTF
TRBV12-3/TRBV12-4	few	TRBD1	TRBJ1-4	TGTGCCAGTAGGGGTACAGGGGATGAAAAACTGTTTTTT	CASRGTGDEKLFF
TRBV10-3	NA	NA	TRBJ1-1	TGTGCCATCAGTCCCGCAAAGGGACGGGAGAACACTGAAGCTTTCTTT	CAISPAKGRENTEAFF
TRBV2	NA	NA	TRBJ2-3	TGTGCCAGCAGCGGAACCCGGGACTCCTTCACAGATACGCAGTATTTT	CASSGTRDSFTDTQYF
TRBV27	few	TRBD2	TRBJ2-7	TGTGCCAGCAGTTTACTGCCTGGGACTACCTCCTACGAGCAGTACTTC	CASSLLPGTTSYEQYF
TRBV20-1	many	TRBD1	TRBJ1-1	TGCAGTGCTAGAGCTAAACAGGGGTTGAACACTGAAGCTTTCTTT	CSARAKQGLNTEAFF
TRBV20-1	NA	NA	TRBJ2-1	TGCAGTGCTAGGTATGGTGACCCCCCGAGGGAGCAGTTCTTC	CSARYGDPPREQFF
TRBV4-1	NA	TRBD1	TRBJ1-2	TGCGCCAGCAGCCAAGTCGACAGGGTGGGTGGCTACACCTTC	CASSQVDRVGGYTF
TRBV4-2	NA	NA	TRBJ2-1	TGTGCCAGCAGCCAAGACGGCGGGTACGTTTACAATGAGCAGTTCTTC	CASSQDGGYVYNEQFF
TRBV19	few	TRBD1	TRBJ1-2	TGTGCCAGTAGTATAGTGGAGGCAGGGGGAAGCAACTATGGCTACACCTTC	CASSIVEAGGSNYGYTF
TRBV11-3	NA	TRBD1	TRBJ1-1	TGTGCCAGCAGCTCTTGGGACAGCGAGAAGGGTCCGAACACTGAAGCTTTCTTT	CASSSWDSEKGPNTEAFF